Presented here are 12 T cell receptor beta chains from one specimen sequenced in a study of molecular identifiers for immune sequencing clone quantification. Each CDR3 protein is one row after TCRdb ran MiXCR on the PCR reads. Counted here are about 640,000 distinct CDR3 sequences, 20% occurring once; the ten biggest clones make up roughly 0.83%. Material for sequencing was naive CD8+ T cells from blood, with Jurkat cell RNA spiked in. The subset is: FACS-sorted CD8+CD4-CCR7+CD45RA+ naive T cells. These receptors were obtained from a human donor in good health. Some libraries in this study had Jurkat cell RNA spiked in.

To note about this clonotype: The CDR3 end shows no conserved phenylalanine or tryptophan, and so a read error is likely. This chain joins TRBV29-1 and TRBJ1-2; 7 bases fit TRBD1. The CDR3 covers 14 residues. In germline, CDR1 is SQVTM, CDR2 ANQGSEA. Losses at the gene ends were 3 bases for V and 6 bases for J; bases not matched to a gene: 10. CDR3 nucleotides: TGCAGCGTTGACGGCCGACAGGGTTTTAATGGCTACACCTCC. Encoded protein: CSVDGRQGFNGYTS.

Comments on this clonotype: A read error is possible here, since a much larger clone lies one base away. Given the absence of the conserved phenylalanine or tryptophan at the CDR3 end, a read error is likely. This chain joins TRBV7-3 and TRBJ2-3, with D unclear. Trimming took off 0 bases at V and 6 bases at J, with 10 bases between the two ends. Germline CDR1 is SGHTA and CDR2 is FQGTGA. CDR3 length: 14 residues. The CDR3 DNA sequence: TGTGCCAGCAGCTTAACGGGCGGAAAGGATACGCAGTATCTT. Translation: CASSLTGGKDTQYL.

The chain joins TRBV5-6 to TRBJ1-5, with D maybe TRBD1 (6 bases). The CDR3 contains 14 residues. Trimming cost V 1 base and J 5 bases, with 10 bases left between them. Germline V gene data show CDR1 as SGHDT and CDR2 as YYEEEE. In nucleotides, the CDR3 is TGTGCCAGCAGCTTGCTTAGGGGGGATCAGCCCCAGCATTTT. Amino acids: CASSLLRGDQPQHF.

The genes are TRBV4-1 and TRBJ1-1, with a weak D call TRBD1 (6 bases). Per the germline V gene, CDR1 is MGHRA and CDR2 is YSYEKL. CDR3 length: 14 amino acids. Trimming stripped 5 bases from V and 0 bases from J, with 10 bases between. CDR3 sequence: CASSITGLNTEAFF. CDR3 sequence (DNA): TGCGCCAGCAGCATCACAGGGCTGAACACTGAAGCTTTCTTT.

This clonotype came up a few times. The rearrangement links TRBV6-2 or TRBV6-3 to TRBJ1-5; D gene unclear. The CDR3 runs to 15 residues. Germline values: CDR1 MNHEY, CDR2 SVGEGT. V lost 1 base, J lost 3 bases, and 10 bases lay in between. The DNA of the CDR3 is TGTGCCAGCAGTTACTTAGGCGGGATCAATCAGCCCCAGCATTTT. Amino acid sequence: CASSYLGGINQPQHF.

This clonotype was counted many times. This chain joins TRBV6-5 and TRBJ2-7, with D possibly TRBD2 on 5 matching bases. The CDR3 sequence is 14 residues long. The V gene lost 4 bases and the J gene lost 4 bases, with 14 bases spanning the gap. Germline CDR1 reads MNHEY; CDR2 reads SVGAGI. Here the CDR3 reads CASSSGGDLYEQYF. In DNA, the CDR3 is TGTGCCAGCAGTTCCGGAGGTGACTTATACGAGCAGTACTTC.

This clonotype came up a few times. The J gene is TRBJ2-1, the V gene TRBV27, with TRBD2 matching 8 bases. Germline trimming cut 4 bases from V and 6 bases from J; bases unmatched to any gene: 11. CDR1 MNHEY and CDR2 SMNVEV come from the germline V gene (reference sequence). CDR3 length: 16 amino acids. The CDR3 region is CASSYAYGRAGNEQFF. Here the CDR3 DNA reads TGTGCCAGCAGTTATGCTTACGGGAGGGCGGGCAATGAGCAGTTCTTC.

In regard to this clonotype: Since a much larger clone is just one base distant, this may be a read error. The rearrangement links TRBV4-1 to TRBJ2-2; 8 nucleotides match TRBD1. CDR1 MGHRA and CDR2 YSYEKL come from the germline V gene. The CDR3 is made up of 14 amino acids. The CDR3, as DNA: TGCGCCAGCAGCCAAGGACAGGGGATCGGGGAGCTGTCTTTT. Encoded protein: CASSQGQGIGELSF.

This rearrangement joins TRBV6-2 or TRBV6-3 to TRBJ1-1; 7 nucleotides match TRBD1. The V gene's germline CDR1 is MNHEY and CDR2 SVGEGT. CDR3 length: 15 residues. Trimming removed 4 bases from V and 3 bases from J; junction bases left unmatched: 8. The CDR3, as DNA: TGTGCCAGCAGTTCTTACCTACAGGGGTACACTGAAGCTTTCTTT. It encodes CASSSYLQGYTEAFF.

At least ten counts were recorded for this clonotype. V is TRBV10-3 and J is TRBJ2-7; 7 bases are shared with TRBD1. Unmatched junction bases numbered 6, after V lost 4 bases and J lost 6 bases. CDR1 and CDR2 from the germline V gene are ENHRY and SYGVKD. The CDR3 length is 13 residues. CDR3 amino acids: CAISGQGPVEQYF. The CDR3 region has the DNA TGTGCCATCAGTGGACAGGGACCTGTCGAGCAGTACTTC.

This clonotype has ten or more counts. The chain uses TRBV20-1 and TRBJ2-7; D remains ambiguous. CDR3 length equals 14 residues. The germline V and J ends were trimmed by 0 bases and 1 base, with 10 bases remaining between them. Germline loops: CDR1 DFQATT, CDR2 SNEGSKA (reference sequence). The CDR3 spells CSARDLGISYEQYF. The CDR3 coding sequence is TGCAGTGCTAGAGATTTGGGGATTTCCTACGAGCAGTACTTC.

In its sample, this clonotype was seen many times. The rearrangement links TRBV9 to TRBJ1-6; 8 bases match TRBD1. Germline assignment: CDR1 SGDLS and CDR2 YYNGEE. This CDR3 region has 13 residues. V dropped 3 bases and J dropped 10; count of bases not matched to a gene: 3. The CDR3 reads CASSGGQGSPLHF. Written as DNA, the CDR3 is TGTGCCAGCAGCGGAGGACAGGGCTCACCCCTCCACTTT.